A selection of T cell receptor beta chains follows, all from one sample in a study of T cell responses to AZD1222 COVID-19 vaccine. TCRdb's table, derived via immunoSEQ multiplex PCR, lists solely in-frame clones and lacks some. The sample includes tens of thousands of clones, about 92% seen only once; the top ten take under 5%. The sequencing used peripheral blood, collected on day 0 of AZD1222 vaccination. Every receptor here comes from an adult in good health. The CDR3 runs from the conserved cysteine through the conserved F or W. Fields, in order: D gene, J gene, clone size, V gene, CDR3 DNA, CDR3 protein. The D gene is left open where the match is weak. Not all rows give a size; the values are once, few, many and, for expanded clones, a class.

D gene: TRBD1
J gene: TRBJ1-2
clone size: -
V gene: TRBV6-5
CDR3 DNA: TGTGCCAGCAGTTACTCGAGACAGGGGGGTGGCTACACCTTC
CDR3 protein: CASSYSRQGGGYTF

D gene: -
J gene: TRBJ1-4
clone size: once
V gene: TRBV21-1
CDR3 DNA: TGTGCCAGCAGCAAAGCAGGGGGCATGGGTTTAGGAACGGGAACTAATGAAAAACTGTTTTTT
CDR3 protein: CASSKAGGMGLGTGTNEKLFF

D gene: TRBD1
J gene: TRBJ2-3
clone size: -
V gene: TRBV5-5
CDR3 DNA: TGTGCCAGCAGGGGACAGGCGAAACACACAGATACGCAGTATTTT
CDR3 protein: CASRGQAKHTDTQYF

D gene: -
J gene: TRBJ2-7
clone size: -
V gene: TRBV9
CDR3 DNA: TGTGCCAGCAGCGTAGTCGGTCTTGAGTACGAGCAGTACTTC
CDR3 protein: CASSVVGLEYEQYF

D gene: TRBD1
J gene: TRBJ2-1
clone size: -
V gene: TRBV5-4
CDR3 DNA: TGTGCCAGCAGCTTGGTCGGACAGGGGTACAATGAGCAGTTCTTC
CDR3 protein: CASSLVGQGYNEQFF

D gene: -
J gene: TRBJ2-5
clone size: -
V gene: TRBV29-1
CDR3 DNA: TGCAGCGTTGAAGATCAGGTAGAGACCCAGTACTTC
CDR3 protein: CSVEDQVETQYF

D gene: TRBD1
J gene: TRBJ1-6
clone size: -
V gene: TRBV6-1
CDR3 DNA: TGTGCCAGCAGTGAAAAACCGGGACAGGGGGATTCACCCCTCCACTTT
CDR3 protein: CASSEKPGQGDSPLHF

D gene: TRBD1
J gene: TRBJ1-6
clone size: -
V gene: TRBV5-1
CDR3 DNA: TGCGCCAGCAGCCCCGGACAGGCCCATTCACCCCTCCACTTT
CDR3 protein: CASSPGQAHSPLHF

D gene: TRBD1
J gene: TRBJ1-6
clone size: once
V gene: TRBV11-2
CDR3 DNA: TGTGCCAGCAGCTTAGATCATTGGGACAGGGGGAGTCCACCCCTCCACTTT
CDR3 protein: CASSLDHWDRGSPPLHF

D gene: -
J gene: TRBJ1-5
clone size: once
V gene: TRBV19
CDR3 DNA: TGTGCCAGTACCGAGGGGCGGGTCCGCGGGGGTCAGCCCCAGCATTTT
CDR3 protein: CASTEGRVRGGQPQHF

D gene: TRBD2
J gene: TRBJ2-2
clone size: once
V gene: TRBV7-2
CDR3 DNA: TGTGCCAGCAGCTTAGTGGCGGGACTAGGTACCGGGGAGCTGTTTTTT
CDR3 protein: CASSLVAGLGTGELFF